The 29 T cell receptor beta chains below were found in one sample sequenced in a study of spatial heterogeneity in lung cancer. General study results and limits: One measure, the expanded intratumoral alpha and beta TCR count, tracked tumor mutation counts.

From the 5' RACE reads, TCRdb called clonotypes with MiXCR, one entry per CDR3 protein. This table holds about 9,800 distinct CDR3 sequences, roughly 54% found once. Antigens for these TCRs are unknown. As for time point: sample taken at primary tumor resection. Sequenced here: lung tumor tissue, sampled at surgery. The receptors derive from a female donor with early-stage non-small cell lung cancer.

This clonotype was counted between two and nine times. The chain combines TRBV5-1 with TRBJ2-5; no reliable D call. CDR1 SGHRS and CDR2 YFSETQ come from the germline V gene. V dropped 1 base and J dropped 5 bases, with 12 bases sitting between them. The CDR3 has 14 amino acids. The CDR3 here is CASSLRQAAETQYF. In DNA, the CDR3 is TGCGCCAGCAGCTTGAGGCAGGCGGCGGAGACCCAGTACTTC.

In its sample, this clonotype was seen a few times. The chain is built from TRBV20-1 and TRBJ2-5; 8 nucleotides match TRBD2. This CDR3 has 14 residues. V lost 5 bases, J lost 3 bases, and 8 bases stayed unmatched. Germline V gives CDR1 DFQATT, CDR2 SNEGSKA (reference sequence). The CDR3 loop is CSASPLGLEETQYF. For the CDR3, the DNA is TGCAGTGCTTCCCCACTGGGACTAGAAGAGACCCAGTACTTC.

This clonotype was seen a handful of times. The chain has TRBV20-1 and TRBJ1-2; 7 bases match TRBD1. V shed 8 bases and J 2 bases; nucleotides not matched to a gene: 5. The CDR3 consists of 12 residues. Germline V gives CDR1 DFQATT, CDR2 SNEGSKA (reference sequence). The CDR3 here is CSYDRVNYGYTF. CDR3 sequence (DNA): TGCAGTTATGACAGGGTGAACTATGGCTACACCTTC.

The chain's CDR3 is CSVDSGVADTQYF. The CDR3 DNA is TGCAGCGTTGATAGCGGGGTAGCAGATACGCAGTATTTT. The rearrangement links TRBV29-1 to TRBJ2-3, with 8 bases matching TRBD2. V trimming: 3 bases; J trimming: 4 bases; junction bases outside the gene matches: 3. In germline, CDR1 is SQVTM, CDR2 ANQGSEA. The CDR3 runs 13 residues.

The chain has TRBV12-3 or TRBV12-4 and TRBJ1-2; 8 bases line up with TRBD1. With V trimmed by 4 bases and J by 0 bases, 10 bases remained unmatched. This CDR3 contains 17 residues. CDR3 coding DNA: TGTGCCAGCAGTTCAATAAGGGGGACAGGAGCTAACTATGGCTACACCTTC. This gives the protein CASSSIRGTGANYGYTF.

The J gene is TRBJ1-5, the V gene TRBV6-5; D unresolved. From germline, CDR1 is MNHEY and CDR2 SVGAGI. V was pared by 6 bases and J by 3 bases, with 15 bases between. The CDR3 is 15 residues long. DNA for the CDR3: TGTGCCAGCAGGCCACGCTGGGTCGACAATCAGCCCCAGCATTTT. Amino acid sequence: CASRPRWVDNQPQHF.

This chain joins TRBV7-2 and TRBJ1-1, with 7 bases identical to TRBD1. The trim removed 5 bases at V and 9 bases at J, leaving 6 bases unmatched. Looked up from germline, CDR1 is SGHTA and CDR2 is FQGNSA. The CDR3 sequence is 12 residues long. The CDR3 DNA follows: TGTGCCAGCAGCCAAGACAGGGTTAAAGCTTTCTTT. Encoded protein: CASSQDRVKAFF. The full variable domain, with the rest looked up from reference TRBV7-2 and TRBJ1-1, is GAGVSQSPSNKVTEKGKDVELRCDPISGHTALYWYRQSLGQGLEFLIYFQGNSAPDKSGLPSDRFSAERTGGSVSTLTIQRTQQEDSAVYLCASSQDRVKAFFGQGTRLTVV.

This clonotype was observed a handful of times. This rearrangement joins TRBV11-2 to TRBJ2-1, with unresolved D. Germline values: CDR1 SGHAT, CDR2 FQNNGV. This CDR3 has 16 amino acids. Trimming left V 7 bases short and J 5 bases short, with 21 bases between. The CDR3 DNA follows: TGTGCCAGCAACTCCAAGGGATCCCTTTCCCACAATGAGCAGTTCTTC. This sequence encodes CASNSKGSLSHNEQFF.

The V and J genes are TRBV29-1 and TRBJ2-1; D is perhaps TRBD1 or TRBD2 (6 bases each). CDR3 length: 14 residues. The V and J ends lost 2 bases and 1 base respectively, with 9 bases between them. In germline, CDR1 is SQVTM, CDR2 ANQGSEA. In DNA form, the CDR3 reads TGCAGCGTTGAATGGGGGGCTTCCTACAATGAGCAGTTCTTC. Protein product: CSVEWGASYNEQFF.

The CDR3 DNA sequence: TGTGCCACCCTCTCTGGGACTAGCGGGGGGGATACGCAGTATTTT. This sequence encodes CATLSGTSGGDTQYF. This rearrangement joins TRBV6-6 to TRBJ2-3, with 15 bases fitting TRBD2. CDR1 is MNHNY, CDR2 SVGAGI, per germline (reference sequence). The trim removed 10 bases at V and 6 bases at J, leaving 8 bases unmatched. The CDR3 contains 15 residues.

The rearrangement links TRBV28 to TRBJ2-7; D is perhaps TRBD2 (5 bases). V dropped 4 bases and J dropped 2 bases, with 12 bases sitting between them. There are 14 residues in the CDR3. Germline-derived CDR1 and CDR2 are MDHEN and SYDVKM. CDR3 sequence: CASSSWRSAYEQYF. CDR3 nucleotides: TGTGCCAGCAGTTCCTGGAGGTCAGCCTACGAGCAGTACTTC. The full variable domain, its missing parts supplied by reference TRBV28 and TRBJ2-7, is DVKVTQSSRYLVKRTGEKVFLECVQDMDHENMFWYRQDPGLGLRLIYFSYDVKMKEKGDIPEGYSVSREKKERFSLILESASTNQTSMYLCASSSWRSAYEQYFGPGTRLTVT.

V and J are TRBV30 and TRBJ2-1; 8 bases fit TRBD2. The CDR3 has 14 amino acids. With 3 bases clipped from V and 9 bases from J, the junction kept 10 bases outside the gene matches. Germline V gives CDR1 GTSNPN, CDR2 SVGIG (reference sequence). This CDR3 is CAWSGDSGAGEQFF. Here the CDR3 DNA reads TGTGCCTGGAGCGGGGATAGCGGGGCGGGTGAGCAGTTCTTC.

The chain uses TRBV4-2 and TRBJ2-3, with a possible D match to TRBD2 (6 bases). This CDR3 comprises 17 residues. With 0 bases removed from V and 4 bases from J, the gap between germline ends came to 17 bases. CDR1 is LGHNA and CDR2 is YNFKEQ in the germline V gene. The CDR3 loop reads CASSQDPLSLASDTQYF. The CDR3 DNA reads as TGTGCCAGCAGCCAAGATCCGCTTAGTCTAGCGTCAGATACGCAGTATTTT.

This clonotype was seen only once. CDR3 nucleotide sequence: TGTGCCAGCAGCCTCCGGGACAGGCCCTACGAGCAGTACTTC. Encoded protein: CASSLRDRPYEQYF. The rearrangement links TRBV13 to TRBJ2-7; 8 bases line up with TRBD1. The CDR3 spans 14 residues. J gave up 2 bases and V 5 bases, and 5 bases lay outside the gene matches. Looked up from germline, CDR1 is PRHDT and CDR2 is FYEKMQ (reference sequence).

This chain joins TRBV29-1 and TRBJ2-5, with TRBD1 matching 7 bases. J gave up 5 bases and V 6 bases, and 6 bases lay outside the gene matches. Looked up from germline, CDR1 is SQVTM and CDR2 is ANQGSEA. The length of the CDR3 is 12 residues. Here the CDR3 reads CSVGRQGETQYF. In DNA form, the CDR3 reads TGCAGCGTAGGCAGACAGGGTGAGACCCAGTACTTC. Drawing the rest from reference TRBV29-1 and TRBJ2-5, the complete variable domain is SAVISQKPSRDICQRGTSLTIQCQVDSQVTMMFWYRQQPGQSLTLIATANQGSEATYESGFVIDKFPISRPNLTFSTLTVSNMSPEDSSIYLCSVGRQGETQYFGPGTRLLVL.

The J gene is TRBJ1-6, the V gene TRBV9, with D unresolved. CDR1 is SGDLS and CDR2 is YYNGEE in the germline V gene. This CDR3 is 12 amino acids long. V lost 7 bases, J lost 7 bases, and 9 bases lay in between. The CDR3: CASGKMNSPLHF. CDR3 sequence (DNA): TGTGCCAGCGGGAAGATGAATTCACCCCTCCACTTT.

This clonotype has more than one count but fewer than ten. The DNA for the CDR3 is TGCAGTGCTACCCGGCACACCACCCCTGAGTTGAAGCCCCAGCATTTT. Translating gives CSATRHTTPELKPQHF. This chain connects TRBV20-1 to TRBJ1-5, with D unclear. CDR1 and CDR2 (germline): DFQATT, SNEGSKA (reference sequence). This CDR3 comprises 16 residues. Deletions cut 4 bases from V and 8 bases from J, with 24 bases between.

This clonotype was observed a few times. This chain uses TRBV5-1 with TRBJ2-4, with TRBD2 matching over 8 bases. The CDR3 runs to 16 residues. Looked up from germline, CDR1 is SGHRS and CDR2 is YFSETQ. The J segment lost 2 bases and the V segment lost 0 bases, leaving 4 bases of the junction unmatched. The DNA of the CDR3 is TGCGCCAGCAGCTTGGAGGCGGGGGGACCCAAAAACATTCAGTACTTC. Translating it yields CASSLEAGGPKNIQYF. Together with reference TRBV5-1 and TRBJ2-4, the CDR3 gives the full variable domain: KAGVTQTPRYLIKTRGQQVTLSCSPISGHRSVSWYQQTPGQGLQFLFEYFSETQRNKGNFPGRFSGRQFSNSRSEMNVSTLELGDSALYLCASSLEAGGPKNIQYFGAGTRLSVL.

The chain links TRBV4-1 to TRBJ1-2, with D unresolved. This CDR3 comprises 14 residues. V was pared by 1 base and J by 8 bases, with 14 bases between. Germline values: CDR1 MGHRA, CDR2 YSYEKL. The CDR3 loop reads CASSQATGTKGYTF. Written as DNA, the CDR3 is TGCGCCAGCAGCCAAGCCACCGGTACAAAAGGCTACACCTTC.

The V call is TRBV2, the J call TRBJ2-1; 12 positions match TRBD2. The CDR3 length is 16 residues. CDR1 is SNHLY and CDR2 is FYNNEI in the germline V gene. J lost 1 base, V lost 5 bases, and 3 bases had no gene match. CDR3 nucleotide sequence: TGTGCCAGCAGTCCACTAGCGGGGGGATCCTACAATGAGCAGTTCTTC. Translated, it gives CASSPLAGGSYNEQFF. Combining the CDR3 with reference TRBV2 and TRBJ2-1 gives the whole variable domain EPEVTQTPSHQVTQMGQEVILRCVPISNHLYFYWYRQILGQKVEFLVSFYNNEISEKSEIFDDQFSVERPDGSNFTLKIRSTKLEDSAMYFCASSPLAGGSYNEQFFGPGTRLTVL.

J is TRBJ2-1 and V is TRBV6-5; possibly TRBD2 for D (6 bases). The CDR3 is made up of 17 amino acids. Germline-derived CDR1 and CDR2 are MNHEY and SVGAGI. Trimming removed 2 bases at V and 0 bases at J, with 14 bases between. Written as DNA, the CDR3 is TGTGCCAGCAGTTACAGTAGCGGATCCCTCTCCTACAATGAGCAGTTCTTC. Encoded protein: CASSYSSGSLSYNEQFF.

This clonotype qualifies as medium-sized. V usage is TRBV25-1 and J usage is TRBJ2-5, with D unresolved. The V end was cut by 3 bases, the J end by 4 bases, with 12 bases between. Germline CDR1 is MGHDK and CDR2 is SYGVNS. The CDR3 contains 14 residues. CDR3 protein: CASSEPESTETQYF. CDR3 sequence (DNA): TGTGCCAGCAGTGAGCCAGAGAGTACAGAGACCCAGTACTTC.

The chain couples TRBV20-1 to TRBJ1-2; TRBD1 is a possible D gene (5 bases). The germline V gene has CDR1 DFQATT and CDR2 SNEGSKA (reference sequence). Trimming removed 3 bases from V and 8 bases from J, with 19 bases in between. This CDR3 contains 14 residues. In DNA form, the CDR3 reads TGCAGTGCTAGCGGGGGAGCCCGTACTAGGGGCTACACCTTC. Translated: CSASGGARTRGYTF.

This clonotype was detected only a few times. The chain combines TRBV28 with TRBJ1-1, with D perhaps matching TRBD1 (6 bases). The CDR3 runs to 11 residues. V dropped 9 bases and J dropped 3 bases, with 8 bases sitting between them. The germline V gene has CDR1 MDHEN and CDR2 SYDVKM. The CDR3 sequence: CASGTHTEAFF. The CDR3 coding sequence is TGTGCCAGTGGGACACACACTGAAGCTTTCTTT.

This clonotype occurred once. The V call is TRBV5-1, the J call TRBJ1-2; perhaps TRBD1 as D (6 bases). The V gene lost 6 bases and the J gene lost 4 bases, with 13 bases spanning the gap. CDR1 and CDR2 from the germline V gene are SGHRS and YFSETQ. The CDR3 runs 13 residues. CDR3 residues: CASKPQGPYGYTF. For the CDR3, the DNA is TGCGCCAGCAAGCCACAGGGACCCTATGGCTACACCTTC.

This clonotype was found a few times. This chain connects TRBV7-2 to TRBJ2-3, with TRBD2 matching over 7 bases. The CDR3 consists of 16 residues. Germline loops: CDR1 SGHTA, CDR2 FQGNSA. V shed 5 bases, J shed 5 bases, and the junction held 13 bases outside the gene matches. The CDR3 bases are TGTGCCAGCAGCCCCCAGCGGGCGGGGGAGGGAGATACGCAGTATTTT. It encodes CASSPQRAGEGDTQYF.

The chain carries TRBV7-2 and TRBJ2-1; D remains ambiguous. The CDR3 length is 11 residues. The V and J ends lost 6 bases and 9 bases respectively, with 9 bases between them. The V gene's germline CDR1 is SGHTA and CDR2 FQGNSA. Here the CDR3 DNA reads TGTGCCAGCAGTCGTATCAGTGAGCAGTTCTTC. Translation gives CASSRISEQFF.

The chain combines TRBV2 with TRBJ2-2, with D perhaps matching TRBD1 (5 bases). V lost 6 bases to trimming and J lost 2 bases, with 10 bases between them. This CDR3 has 14 residues. From germline, CDR1 is SNHLY and CDR2 FYNNEI. CDR3 loop: CASRSQVNTGELFF. Here the CDR3 DNA reads TGTGCCAGCAGGTCACAGGTTAACACCGGGGAGCTGTTTTTT. Full variable domain (outside the CDR3, taken from reference TRBV2 and TRBJ2-2): EPEVTQTPSHQVTQMGQEVILRCVPISNHLYFYWYRQILGQKVEFLVSFYNNEISEKSEIFDDQFSVERPDGSNFTLKIRSTKLEDSAMYFCASRSQVNTGELFFGEGSRLTVL.

The chain recombines TRBV28 with TRBJ1-5; D gene uncertain. V lost 2 bases to trimming and J lost 5 bases, with 13 bases between them. Germline lookup yields CDR1 MDHEN and CDR2 SYDVKM. The CDR3 spans 15 residues. This CDR3 is CASSLKASGDQPQHF. In DNA, the CDR3 is TGTGCCAGCAGTTTAAAGGCCAGTGGAGATCAGCCCCAGCATTTT.